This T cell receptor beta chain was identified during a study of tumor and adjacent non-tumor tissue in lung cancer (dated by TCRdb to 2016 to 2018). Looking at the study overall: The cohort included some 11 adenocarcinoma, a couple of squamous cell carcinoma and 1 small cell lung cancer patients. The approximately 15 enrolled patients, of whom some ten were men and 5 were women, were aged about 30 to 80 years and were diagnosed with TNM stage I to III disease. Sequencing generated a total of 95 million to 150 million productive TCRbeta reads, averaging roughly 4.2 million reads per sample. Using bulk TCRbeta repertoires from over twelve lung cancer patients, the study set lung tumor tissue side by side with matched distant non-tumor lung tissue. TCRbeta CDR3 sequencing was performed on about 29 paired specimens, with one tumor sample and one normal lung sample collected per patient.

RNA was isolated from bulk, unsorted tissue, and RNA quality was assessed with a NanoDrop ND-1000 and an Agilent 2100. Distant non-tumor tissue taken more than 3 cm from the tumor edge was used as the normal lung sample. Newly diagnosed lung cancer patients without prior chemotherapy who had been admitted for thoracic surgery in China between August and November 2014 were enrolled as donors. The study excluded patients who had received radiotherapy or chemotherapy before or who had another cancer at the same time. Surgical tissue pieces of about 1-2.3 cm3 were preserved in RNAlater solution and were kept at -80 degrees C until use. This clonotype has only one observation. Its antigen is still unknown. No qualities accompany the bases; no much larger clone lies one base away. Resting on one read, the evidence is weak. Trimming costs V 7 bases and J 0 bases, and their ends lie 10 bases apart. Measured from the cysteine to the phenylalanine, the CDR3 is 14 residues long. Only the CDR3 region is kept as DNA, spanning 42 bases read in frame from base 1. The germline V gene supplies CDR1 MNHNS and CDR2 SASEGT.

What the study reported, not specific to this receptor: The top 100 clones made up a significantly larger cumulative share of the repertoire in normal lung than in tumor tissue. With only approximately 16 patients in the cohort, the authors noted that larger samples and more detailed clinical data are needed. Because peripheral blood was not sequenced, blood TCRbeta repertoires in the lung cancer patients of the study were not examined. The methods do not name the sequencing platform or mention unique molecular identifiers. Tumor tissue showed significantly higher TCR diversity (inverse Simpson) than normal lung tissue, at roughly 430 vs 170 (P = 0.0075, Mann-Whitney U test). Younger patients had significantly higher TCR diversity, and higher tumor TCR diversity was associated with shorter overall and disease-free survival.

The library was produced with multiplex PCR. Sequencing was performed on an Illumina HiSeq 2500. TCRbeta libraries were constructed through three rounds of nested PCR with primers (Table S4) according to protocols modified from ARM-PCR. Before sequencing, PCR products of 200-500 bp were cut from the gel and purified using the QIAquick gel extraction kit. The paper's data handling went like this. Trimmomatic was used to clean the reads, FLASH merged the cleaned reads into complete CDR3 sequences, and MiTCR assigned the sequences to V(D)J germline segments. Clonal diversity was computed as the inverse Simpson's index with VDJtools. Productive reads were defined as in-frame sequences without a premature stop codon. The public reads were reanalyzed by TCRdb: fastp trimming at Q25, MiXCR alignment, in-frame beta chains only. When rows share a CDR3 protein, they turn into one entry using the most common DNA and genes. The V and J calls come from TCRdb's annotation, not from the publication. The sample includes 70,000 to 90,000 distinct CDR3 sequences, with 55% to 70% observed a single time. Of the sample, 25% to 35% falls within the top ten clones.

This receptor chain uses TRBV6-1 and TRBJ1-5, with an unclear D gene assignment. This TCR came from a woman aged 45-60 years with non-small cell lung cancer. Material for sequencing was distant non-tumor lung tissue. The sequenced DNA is TGTGCCAGCATTGAGAGGTATAGCAATCAGCCCCAGCATTTT. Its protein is CASIERYSNQPQHF.